This entry lists 9 T cell receptor beta chains sequenced from one sample in a study of blood T cell repertoires in COVID-19. Data came from immunoSEQ multiplex PCR; TCRdb stores just in-frame clones and leaves some out. The sample has approximately 160,000 clones, 60% to 85% seen once. What was sequenced was peripheral blood. The receptors shown here come from a man aged 60 to 69 with acute or convalescent COVID-19.

This clone was counted a single time. The chain has TRBV6-1 and TRBJ2-6; D unclear. This CDR3 has 15 residues. Per the germline V gene, CDR1 is MNHNS and CDR2 is SASEGT. The V end was cut by 2 bases, the J end by 2 bases, with 7 bases between. The CDR3 DNA sequence: TGTGCCAGCAGTGAATTGAGCGCTGGGGCCAACGTCCTGACTTTC. Protein product: CASSELSAGANVLTF.

This clone was picked up a small number of times. V and J are TRBV2 and TRBJ1-1; D not certain. The V gene's germline CDR1 is SNHLY and CDR2 FYNNEI. V was shortened by 6 bases and J by 5 bases, with 19 bases between the two germline ends. This CDR3 region has 15 residues. This CDR3 reads CASRRSVVRGTEAFF. The CDR3 region has the DNA TGTGCCAGCAGGAGGTCGGTGGTACGCGGTACTGAAGCTTTCTTT.

A word on this clone: At one boundary the junction diverges from the germline segment, which might be a read error. The genes are TRBV5-4 and TRBJ1-5; D gene unclear. Looked up from germline, CDR1 is SGHNT and CDR2 is YYREEE (reference sequence). This CDR3 is 14 amino acids long. CDR3 coding DNA: TGTGCCAGCAGTTTGGGCCCCTGGCCCCAGCCCCAGCATTTT. It yields the protein CASSLGPWPQPQHF. Looking up the rest from reference TRBV5-4 and TRBJ1-5 gives the full variable domain: ETGVTQSPTHLIKTRGQQVTLRCSSQSGHNTVSWYQQALGQGPQFIFQYYREEENGRGNFPPRFSGLQFPNYSSELNVNALELDDSALYLCASSLGPWPQPQHFGDGTRLSIL.

Only a few counts were recorded for this clone. This chain joins TRBV2 and TRBJ1-2; TRBD1 matches 7 bases. Per the germline V gene, CDR1 is SNHLY and CDR2 is FYNNEI. The CDR3 consists of 14 residues. V shed 1 base, J shed 9 bases, and the junction held 8 bases outside the gene matches. The CDR3 nucleotides read TGTGCCAGCAGTGAAGGGCGACAGGGAGTGCGCTACACCTTC. It yields the protein CASSEGRQGVRYTF. Supplemented by reference TRBV2 and TRBJ1-2, the full variable domain reads EPEVTQTPSHQVTQMGQEVILRCVPISNHLYFYWYRQILGQKVEFLVSFYNNEISEKSEIFDDQFSVERPDGSNFTLKIRSTKLEDSAMYFCASSEGRQGVRYTFGSGTRLTVV.

The V call is TRBV7-9, the J call TRBJ1-4; D is perhaps TRBD1 (5 bases). The CDR3 spans 15 residues. V gave up 3 bases and J gave up 1 base, with 9 bases separating them. CDR1 SEHNR and CDR2 FQNEAQ come from the germline V gene (reference sequence). The CDR3 bases are TGTGCCAGCAGCTTTTGGACACAAACTAATGAAAAACTGTTTTTT. Protein sequence: CASSFWTQTNEKLFF.

This clone came up once. The chain is built from TRBV25-1 and TRBJ2-7; 7 bases map to TRBD1. V shed 1 base, J shed 5 bases, and the junction held 8 bases outside the gene matches. The CDR3 is made up of 15 amino acids. From germline, CDR1 is MGHDK and CDR2 SYGVNS. In DNA, the CDR3 is TGTGCCAGCAGTGAATCGGCAGGGGGAAACCACGAGCAGTACTTC. Its translation is CASSESAGGNHEQYF.

This chain joins TRBV25-1 and TRBJ1-2, with D unclear. Germline V CDR1 and CDR2: MGHDK, SYGVNS. The V gene lost 1 base and the J gene lost 7 bases, with 7 bases spanning the gap. The CDR3 has 12 residues. The CDR3 is CASSELVVGYTF. In DNA, the CDR3 is TGTGCCAGCAGTGAATTAGTAGTTGGCTACACCTTC.

This clone was counted only a few times. The chain uses TRBV5-4 and TRBJ1-1, with a tentative D call TRBD1 (5 bases). The length of the CDR3 is 14 residues. CDR1 is SGHNT and CDR2 is YYREEE in the germline V gene (reference sequence). V was cut by 5 bases and J by 3 bases, with 14 bases left in between. The CDR3 protein is CASRRYDRHTEAFF. The DNA for the CDR3 is TGTGCCAGCAGGCGATACGACAGACACACTGAAGCTTTCTTT.

This chain uses TRBV5-1 with TRBJ1-1; D remains unclear. CDR3 length: 14 residues. The germline V gene has CDR1 SGHRS and CDR2 YFSETQ. With 0 bases removed from V and 1 base from J, the gap between germline ends came to 7 bases. In nucleotides, the CDR3 is TGCGCCAGCAGCTTGGGGCAGGAGAACACTGAAGCTTTCTTT. It yields the protein CASSLGQENTEAFF.